Listed below are T cell receptor beta chains from one sample, sequenced in a study of blood T cell repertoires in COVID-19. Assay used: immunoSEQ multiplex PCR; TCRdb lists only in-frame clones, some missing. The sample holds roughly 25,000 clones, about 86% seen once. The sequenced material came from peripheral blood. Every receptor here comes from a man between 70 and 80 years old with acute or convalescent COVID-19. The CDR3 runs from the conserved cysteine through the conserved F or W. D genes are given only for firm matches.

d_gene: TRBD1; v_gene: TRBV6-6; j_gene: TRBJ2-6; CDR3nt: TGTGCCAGCAGCCGACTTACAGGGGGGAGGCTGAGTGGGGCCAACGTCCTGACTTTC; CDR3aa: CASSRLTGGRLSGANVLTF
d_gene: TRBD2; v_gene: TRBV7-9; j_gene: TRBJ2-7; CDR3nt: TGTGCCAGCAACCGGGCGGGAGTATCCTACGAGCAGTACTTC; CDR3aa: CASNRAGVSYEQYF
d_gene: TRBD1; v_gene: TRBV30; j_gene: TRBJ1-1; CDR3nt: TGTGCCTGGCTCCGGGACAGGGGGCCCGAAGCTTTCTTT; CDR3aa: CAWLRDRGPEAFF
d_gene: TRBD2; v_gene: TRBV7-2; j_gene: TRBJ2-1; CDR3nt: TGTGCCAGCAGCTTAGAGACTAGCGGTTACAATGAGCAGTTCTTC; CDR3aa: CASSLETSGYNEQFF
d_gene: TRBD1; v_gene: TRBV9; j_gene: TRBJ1-3; CDR3nt: TGTGCCAGCAGCGACCCCGGGACAGGGGGCTCTGGAAACACCATATATTTT; CDR3aa: CASSDPGTGGSGNTIYF
d_gene: TRBD2; v_gene: TRBV3-1/TRBV3-2; j_gene: TRBJ2-3; CDR3nt: TGTGCCAGCAGACCTCCGACTAGCGGGGGGGCAGATACGCAGTATTTT; CDR3aa: CASRPPTSGGADTQYF
d_gene: .; v_gene: TRBV11-2; j_gene: TRBJ2-3; CDR3nt: TGTGCCAGCAGCAACATCCGGGACACCATAACAGATACGCAGTATTTT; CDR3aa: CASSNIRDTITDTQYF
d_gene: .; v_gene: TRBV20-1; j_gene: TRBJ2-5; CDR3nt: TGCAGTGCGAACGACAGGGAGACCCAGTACTTC; CDR3aa: CSANDRETQYF
d_gene: TRBD1; v_gene: TRBV6-5; j_gene: TRBJ1-2; CDR3nt: TGTGCCAGTCGGACAGGGCTGCTAAACTATGGCTACACCTTC; CDR3aa: CASRTGLLNYGYTF
d_gene: TRBD2; v_gene: TRBV5-1; j_gene: TRBJ2-4; CDR3nt: TGCGCCAGCAGCGCGGGGGGGCTGGCCAAAAACATTCAGTACTTC; CDR3aa: CASSAGGLAKNIQYF